What follows are 6 T cell receptor beta chains derived from one specimen sequenced in a study of blood T cell repertoires in COVID-19. Repertoires were generated with immunoSEQ multiplex PCR, while TCRdb's copy carries only in-frame clones and drops some. The sample includes roughly 350,000 clones, 92% of them seen just once. Specimen: PBMCs or T cells enriched from blood (not recorded which). Every receptor here comes from a woman in her 30s who had recovered from COVID-19.

The chain links TRBV24-1 to TRBJ2-7; D gene unclear. This CDR3 comprises 14 residues. Trimming shortened V by 0 bases and J by 6 bases, and 11 bases separated the two germline ends. Germline CDR1 and CDR2: KGHDR and SFDVKD. The chain's CDR3 is CATSDLAPPGEQYF. The CDR3 DNA sequence: TGTGCCACCAGTGATTTGGCCCCCCCCGGCGAGCAGTACTTC.

The gene calls are TRBV7-9 and TRBJ1-6; 10 positions match TRBD1. The V and J ends lost 4 bases and 7 bases, in that order; junction bases with no gene match: 7. Germline V CDR1 and CDR2: SEHNR, FQNEAQ (reference sequence). This CDR3 contains 16 residues. The CDR3 region is CASSWTRTGGNSPLHF. CDR3 DNA sequence: TGTGCCAGCAGCTGGACCCGGACAGGGGGGAATTCACCCCTCCACTTT.

This chain links TRBV7-9 with TRBJ2-1; weak D call: TRBD2 (7 bases). V was clipped by 7 bases and J by 5 bases, with 18 bases between them. From germline, CDR1 is SEHNR and CDR2 FQNEAQ (reference sequence). This CDR3 has 15 amino acids. The CDR3 DNA reads TGTGCCAGCACCCCGGGGGGCGGGAATCACAATGAGCAGTTCTTC. Protein: CASTPGGGNHNEQFF.

The chain employs TRBV10-2 and TRBJ2-7, with TRBD1 matching 10 bases. The CDR3 consists of 13 residues. In germline, CDR1 is WSHSY, CDR2 SAAADI. V trimming: 10 bases; J trimming: 5 bases; junction bases outside the gene matches: 8. This chain's CDR3 is CATSGTGENEQYF. CDR3 bases: TGCGCCACCTCGGGGACAGGGGAAAACGAGCAGTACTTC.

A single count supports this clone. The chain links TRBV9 to TRBJ2-5; 8 nucleotides align to TRBD2. The V and J ends lost 6 bases and 4 bases, in that order; junction bases with no gene match: 14. Germline V gene sequence: CDR1 SGDLS, CDR2 YYNGEE. This CDR3 has 16 residues. The CDR3 DNA reads as TGTGCCAGCAATCGAGCGGGAGAAGCGTCGGGAGAGACCCAGTACTTC. It codes for CASNRAGEASGETQYF.

The chain employs TRBV10-3 and TRBJ2-7, with D perhaps TRBD2 (5 bases). The CDR3 loop spans 13 amino acids. Germline V gene data show CDR1 as ENHRY and CDR2 as SYGVKD. Trimming shortened V by 4 bases and J by 2 bases, and 9 bases separated the two germline ends. CDR3 sequence reads: CAISGLSTYEQYF. The DNA for the CDR3 is TGTGCCATCAGTGGACTATCAACCTACGAGCAGTACTTC.